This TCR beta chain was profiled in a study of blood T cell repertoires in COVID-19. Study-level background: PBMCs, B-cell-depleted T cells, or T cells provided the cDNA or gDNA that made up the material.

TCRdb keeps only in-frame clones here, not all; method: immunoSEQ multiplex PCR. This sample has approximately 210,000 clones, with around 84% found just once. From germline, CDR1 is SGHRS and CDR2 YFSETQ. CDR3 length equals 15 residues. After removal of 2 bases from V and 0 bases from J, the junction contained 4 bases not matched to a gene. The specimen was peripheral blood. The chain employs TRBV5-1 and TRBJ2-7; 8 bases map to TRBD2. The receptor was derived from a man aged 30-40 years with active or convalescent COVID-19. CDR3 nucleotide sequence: TGCGCCAGCAGCTTTGTAACTAGCGGCTCCTACGAGCAGTACTTC. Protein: CASSFVTSGSYEQYF.